The sequence of this T cell receptor beta chain was determined in a study of blood T cell repertoires in COVID-19 (dated by TCRdb to the early 2020s). About the full investigation: The collaborator samples originated in the United States, Italy and Spain and spanned the acute and convalescent phases of COVID-19. The repertoires were released in a freely available public database meant as a resource for research on the immune response to SARS-CoV-2. Where HLA class I and class II types were available, the types were taken from metadata supplied by the sample provider, not from assay-based typing. The samples were drawn from the first 160 participants of the ongoing ImmuneRACE study and from over a thousand subjects provided by 6 global collaborators. Sample metadata almost always included a de-identified subject ID, COVID-19 status, age in years and sex. The prospective study material was composed of cDNA or gDNA derived from T cells, B-cell-depleted T cells, or PBMCs. The dataset comprised deeply sampled blood TCRbeta repertoires from subjects exposed to, actively infected with, or recovered from COVID-19. What the authors observed across the whole study: How much clinical and demographic metadata was included differed by source and by participant, and the metadata was provided uncurated.

Concerning this clone itself: The specificity of this receptor is unknown. The record has no base qualities; no much larger clone is one base away.

CDR1 and CDR2, looked up from the germline V gene, are MGHRA and YSYEKL. The CDR3, cysteine through phenylalanine, is 16 amino acids long. The entry retains the CDR3 DNA only, 48 bases that are in frame from base 1. V loses 1 base, J loses 4 bases, and the germline ends lie 14 bases apart. TCRbeta CDR3 regions were amplified from genomic DNA by means of the immunoSEQ Assay, a bias-controlled multiplex PCR. Regarding the original processing steps: The number of nucleated cells in each sample was estimated by amplification of reference gene primers within the assay. To quantify the absolute abundance of each unique TCRbeta CDR3 rearrangement, sequence reads were collapsed and filtered. For each sample, productive Simpson clonality was calculated as the square root of Simpson's diversity index across productive rearrangements. TCRdb took over this immuneACCESS table, retaining in-frame rearrangements with V and J assigned. Such tables are incomplete; in checked studies, under half of the missing clones stem from an unresolved V gene, and the remainder is unexplained. For V, J and clone size, that table is used; D and trimming come from the DNA. The sample records about 190,000 clones, around 79% of which are singletons. Around an eighth of the sample belongs to the ten largest clones.

A second Seattle source provided samples from volunteer blood donors who had recovered from COVID-19. Each collaborating institution followed its own protocols to collect whole blood in K2EDTA tubes. For TCRbeta analysis, collaborator samples were shipped as frozen whole blood, as isolated PBMCs, or as DNA extracted from either sample type. Specimen: peripheral blood. The TCR was taken from a man aged 50 to 60 who had recovered from COVID-19. This sequence uses TRBV4-1 and TRBJ1-5; TRBD1 might be the D gene, on 6 matching bases. The bases are TGCGCCAGCAGCCAAGCCCCAGGACAGCCGAATCAGCCCCAGCATTTT. Translated, it reads CASSQAPGQPNQPQHF.